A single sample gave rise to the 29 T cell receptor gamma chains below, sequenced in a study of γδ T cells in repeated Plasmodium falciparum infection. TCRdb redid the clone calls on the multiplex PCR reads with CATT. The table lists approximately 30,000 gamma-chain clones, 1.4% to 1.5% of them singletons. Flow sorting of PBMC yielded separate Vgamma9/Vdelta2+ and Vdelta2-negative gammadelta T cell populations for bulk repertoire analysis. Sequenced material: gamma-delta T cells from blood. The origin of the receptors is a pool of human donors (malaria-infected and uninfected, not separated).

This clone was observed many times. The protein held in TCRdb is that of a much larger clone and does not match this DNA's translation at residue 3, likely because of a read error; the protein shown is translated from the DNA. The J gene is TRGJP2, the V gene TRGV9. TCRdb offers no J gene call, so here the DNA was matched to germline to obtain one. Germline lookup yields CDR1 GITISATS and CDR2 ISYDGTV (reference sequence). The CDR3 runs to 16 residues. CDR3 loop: CASWEVVGGSDWIKTF. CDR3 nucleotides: TGTGCCTCGTGGGAGGTGGTTGGGGGTAGTGATTGGATCAAGACGTTT.

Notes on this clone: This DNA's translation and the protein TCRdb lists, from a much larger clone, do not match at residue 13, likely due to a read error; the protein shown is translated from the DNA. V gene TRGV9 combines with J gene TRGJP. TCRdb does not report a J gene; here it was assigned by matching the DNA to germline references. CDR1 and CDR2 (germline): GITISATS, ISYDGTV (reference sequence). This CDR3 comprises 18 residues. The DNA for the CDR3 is TGTGCCTTGTGGGAGGTGGGGGCCCGTAGGTTGGGCAGAAAAATCAAGGTATTT. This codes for CALWEVGARRLGRKIKVF.

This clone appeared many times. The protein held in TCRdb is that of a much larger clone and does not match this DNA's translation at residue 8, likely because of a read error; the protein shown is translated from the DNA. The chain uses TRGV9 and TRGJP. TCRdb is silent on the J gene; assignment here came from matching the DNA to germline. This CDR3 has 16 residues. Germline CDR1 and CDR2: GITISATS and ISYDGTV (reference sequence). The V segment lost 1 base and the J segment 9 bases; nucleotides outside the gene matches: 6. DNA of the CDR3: TGTGCCTTGTGGGAGGTAGGGGGGTTGGGCAAAAAAATCAAGGTATTT. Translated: CALWEVGGLGKKIKVF.

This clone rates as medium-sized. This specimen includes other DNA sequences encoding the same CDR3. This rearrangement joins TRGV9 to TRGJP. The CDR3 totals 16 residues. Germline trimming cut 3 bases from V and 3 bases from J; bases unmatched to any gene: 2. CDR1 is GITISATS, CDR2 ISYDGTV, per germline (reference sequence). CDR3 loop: CALWEQQELGKKIKVF. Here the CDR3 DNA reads TGTGCCTTGTGGGAGCAGCAAGAGTTGGGCAAAAAAATCAAGGTATTT.

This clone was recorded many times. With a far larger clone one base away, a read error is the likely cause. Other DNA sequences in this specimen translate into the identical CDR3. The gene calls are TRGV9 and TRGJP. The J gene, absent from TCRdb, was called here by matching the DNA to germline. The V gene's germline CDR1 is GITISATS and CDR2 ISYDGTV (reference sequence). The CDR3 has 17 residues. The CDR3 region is CALWEVPSELGKKIKVF. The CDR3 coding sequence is TGTGCCCTGTGGGAGGTGCCCTCGGAGTTGGGCAAAAAAATCAAGGTATTT.

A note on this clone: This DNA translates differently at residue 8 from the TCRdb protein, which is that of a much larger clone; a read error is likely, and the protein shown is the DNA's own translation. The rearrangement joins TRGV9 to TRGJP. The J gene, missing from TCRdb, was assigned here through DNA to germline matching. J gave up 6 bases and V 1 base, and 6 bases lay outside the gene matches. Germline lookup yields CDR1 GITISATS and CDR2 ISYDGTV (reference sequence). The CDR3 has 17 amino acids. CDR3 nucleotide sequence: TGTGCCTTGTGGGAGGTTAGCTCAGAGTTGGGCAAAAAAATCAAGGTATTT. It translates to CALWEVSSELGKKIKVF.

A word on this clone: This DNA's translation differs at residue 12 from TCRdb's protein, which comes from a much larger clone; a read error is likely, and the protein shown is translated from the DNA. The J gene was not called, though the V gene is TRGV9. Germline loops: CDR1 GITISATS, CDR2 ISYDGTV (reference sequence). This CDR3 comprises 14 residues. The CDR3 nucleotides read TGTGCCTTGTGGGAGGCCGTAAGTTATTATAAGAGACTCTTT. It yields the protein CALWEAVSYYKRLF.

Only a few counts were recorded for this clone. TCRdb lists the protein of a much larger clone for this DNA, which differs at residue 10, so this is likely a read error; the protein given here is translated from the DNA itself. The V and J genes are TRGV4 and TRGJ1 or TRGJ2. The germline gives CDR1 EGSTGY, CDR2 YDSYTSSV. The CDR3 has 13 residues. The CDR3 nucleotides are TGTGCCACCTGGGATGGACCCCCTTATCAGAAACTCTTT. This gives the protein CATWDGPPYQKLF.

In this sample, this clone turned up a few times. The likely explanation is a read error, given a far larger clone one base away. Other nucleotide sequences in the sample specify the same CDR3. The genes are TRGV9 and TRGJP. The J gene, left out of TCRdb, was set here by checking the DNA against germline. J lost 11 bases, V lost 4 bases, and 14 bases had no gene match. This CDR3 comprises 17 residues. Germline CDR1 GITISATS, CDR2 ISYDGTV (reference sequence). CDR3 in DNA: TGTGCCTTGTGGGACCCTGCGTGGGAGCTGGGCAAAAAAATCAAGGTATTT. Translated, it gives CALWDPAWELGKKIKVF.

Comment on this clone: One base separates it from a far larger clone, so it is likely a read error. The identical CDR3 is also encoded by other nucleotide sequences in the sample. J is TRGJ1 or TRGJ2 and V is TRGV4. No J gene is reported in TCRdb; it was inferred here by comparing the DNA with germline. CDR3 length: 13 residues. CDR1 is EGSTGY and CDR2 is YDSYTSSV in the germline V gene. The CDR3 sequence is CATWDNPIYKKLF. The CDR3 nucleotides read TGTGCCACTTGGGATAACCCTATCTATAAGAAACTCTTT.

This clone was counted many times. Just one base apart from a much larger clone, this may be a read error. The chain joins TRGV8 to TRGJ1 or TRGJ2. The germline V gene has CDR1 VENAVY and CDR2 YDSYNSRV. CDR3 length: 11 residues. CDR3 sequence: CATWDSYKKLF. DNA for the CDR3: TGTGCCACTTGGGATAGTTATAAGAAACTCTTT.

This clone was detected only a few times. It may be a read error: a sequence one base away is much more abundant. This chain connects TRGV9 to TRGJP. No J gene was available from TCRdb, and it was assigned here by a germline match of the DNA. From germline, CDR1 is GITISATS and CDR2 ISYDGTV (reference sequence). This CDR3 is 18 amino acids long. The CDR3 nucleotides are TGTGCCTTGTGGGAGGTGCAAGTACAGGAGTCGGGCAAAAAAATCAAGGTATTT. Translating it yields CALWEVQVQESGKKIKVF.

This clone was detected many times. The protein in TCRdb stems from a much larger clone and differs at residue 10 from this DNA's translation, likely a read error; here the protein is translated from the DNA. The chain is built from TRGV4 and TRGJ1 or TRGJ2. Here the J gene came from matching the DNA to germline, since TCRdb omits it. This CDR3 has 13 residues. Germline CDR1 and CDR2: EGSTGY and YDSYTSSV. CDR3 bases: TGTGCCACCTGGGATAGTATGAGTTATGAGAAACTCTTT. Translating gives CATWDSMSYEKLF.

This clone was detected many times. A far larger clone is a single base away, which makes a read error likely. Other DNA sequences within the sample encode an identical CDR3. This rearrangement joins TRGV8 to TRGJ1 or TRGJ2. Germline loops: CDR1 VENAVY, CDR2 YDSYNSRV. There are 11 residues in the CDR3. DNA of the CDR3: TGTGCTACCTGGGGCCGAACGAAGAAACTCTTT. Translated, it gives CATWGRTKKLF.

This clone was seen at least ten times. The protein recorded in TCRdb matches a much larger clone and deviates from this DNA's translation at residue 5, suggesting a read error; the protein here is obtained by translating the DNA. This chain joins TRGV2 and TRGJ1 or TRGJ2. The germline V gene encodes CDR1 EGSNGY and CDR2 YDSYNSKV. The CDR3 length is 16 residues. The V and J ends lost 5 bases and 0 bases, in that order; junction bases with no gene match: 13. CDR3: CATWGGILPNYYKKLF. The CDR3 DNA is TGTGCCACCTGGGGCGGAATCCTTCCGAATTATTATAAGAAACTCTTT.

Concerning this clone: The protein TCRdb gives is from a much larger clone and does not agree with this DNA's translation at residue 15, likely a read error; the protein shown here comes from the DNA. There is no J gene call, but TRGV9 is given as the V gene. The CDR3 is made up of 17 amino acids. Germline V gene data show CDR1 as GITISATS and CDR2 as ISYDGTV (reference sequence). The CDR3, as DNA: TGTGCCTTGTGGGAGGTCCGGGCAGGTGGGGGCAAAAAAATCAGGGTATTT. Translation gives CALWEVRAGGGKKIRVF.

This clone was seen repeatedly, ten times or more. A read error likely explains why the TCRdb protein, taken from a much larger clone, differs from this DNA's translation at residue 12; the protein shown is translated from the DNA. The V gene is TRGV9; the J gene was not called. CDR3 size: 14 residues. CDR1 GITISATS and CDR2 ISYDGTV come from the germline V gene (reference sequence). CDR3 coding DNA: TGTGCCTTGTGGGAGCCGAAGACTTATTATAAGGAACTCTTT. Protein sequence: CALWEPKTYYKELF.

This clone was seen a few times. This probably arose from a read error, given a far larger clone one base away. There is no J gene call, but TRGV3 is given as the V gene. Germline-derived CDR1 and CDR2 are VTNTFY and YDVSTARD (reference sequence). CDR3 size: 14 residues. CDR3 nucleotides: TGTGCCACCTGGGACAGGGGGAATTATTATAAGAAGCTCTTT. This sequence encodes CATWDRGNYYKKLF.

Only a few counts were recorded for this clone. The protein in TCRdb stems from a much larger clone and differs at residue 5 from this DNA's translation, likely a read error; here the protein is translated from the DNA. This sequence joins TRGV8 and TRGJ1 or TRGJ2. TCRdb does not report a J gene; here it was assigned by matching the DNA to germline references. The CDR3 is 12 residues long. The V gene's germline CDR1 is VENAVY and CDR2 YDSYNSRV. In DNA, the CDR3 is TGTGCCACCTGGAATAGGCCGTGGAAGAAACTCTTT. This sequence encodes CATWNRPWKKLF.

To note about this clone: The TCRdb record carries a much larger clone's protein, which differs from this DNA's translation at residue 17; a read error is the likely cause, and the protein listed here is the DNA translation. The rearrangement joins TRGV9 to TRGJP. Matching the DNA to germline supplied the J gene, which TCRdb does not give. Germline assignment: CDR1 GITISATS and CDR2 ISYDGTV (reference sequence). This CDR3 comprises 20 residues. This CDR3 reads CALWEVDPGPQELGKKVKVF. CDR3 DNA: TGTGCCTTGTGGGAGGTGGACCCCGGTCCACAAGAGTTGGGCAAAAAAGTCAAGGTATTT.

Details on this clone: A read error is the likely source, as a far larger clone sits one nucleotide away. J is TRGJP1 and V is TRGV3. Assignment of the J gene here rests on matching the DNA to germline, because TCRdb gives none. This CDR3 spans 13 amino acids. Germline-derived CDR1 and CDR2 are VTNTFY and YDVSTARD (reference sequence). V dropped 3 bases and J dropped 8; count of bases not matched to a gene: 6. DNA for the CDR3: TGTGCCACCTGGGACGGCACCGGTTGGTTCAAGATATTT. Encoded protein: CATWDGTGWFKIF.

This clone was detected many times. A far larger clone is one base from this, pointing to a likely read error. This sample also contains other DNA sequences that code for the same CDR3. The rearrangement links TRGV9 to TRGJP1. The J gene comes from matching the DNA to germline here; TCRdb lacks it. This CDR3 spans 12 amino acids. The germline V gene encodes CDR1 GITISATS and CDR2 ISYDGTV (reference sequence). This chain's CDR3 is CALWEPSWFKIF. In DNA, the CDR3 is TGTGCCCTGTGGGAACCCAGTTGGTTCAAGATATTT.

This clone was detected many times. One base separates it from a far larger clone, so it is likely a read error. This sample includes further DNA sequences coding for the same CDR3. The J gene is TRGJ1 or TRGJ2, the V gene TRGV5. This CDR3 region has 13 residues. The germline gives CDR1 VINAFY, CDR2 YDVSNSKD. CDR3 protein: CATWDGPYYKKLF. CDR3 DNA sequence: TGTGCCACCTGGGACGGACCTTATTACAAGAAACTCTTT.

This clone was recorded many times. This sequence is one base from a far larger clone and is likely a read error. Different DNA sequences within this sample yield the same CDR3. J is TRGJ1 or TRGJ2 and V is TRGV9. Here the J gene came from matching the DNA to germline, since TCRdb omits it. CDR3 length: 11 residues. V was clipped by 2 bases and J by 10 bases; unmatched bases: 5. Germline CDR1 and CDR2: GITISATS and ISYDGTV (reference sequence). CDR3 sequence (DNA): TGTGCCTTGTGGGAGGGGAACAAGAAACTCTTT. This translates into CALWEGNKKLF.

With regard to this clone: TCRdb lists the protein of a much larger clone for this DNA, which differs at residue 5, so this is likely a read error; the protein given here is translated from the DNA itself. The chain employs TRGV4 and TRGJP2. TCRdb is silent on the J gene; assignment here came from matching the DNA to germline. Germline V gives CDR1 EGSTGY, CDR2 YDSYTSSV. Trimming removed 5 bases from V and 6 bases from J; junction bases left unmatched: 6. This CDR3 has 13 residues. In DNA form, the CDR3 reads TGTGCCACCTGGGGTGTCGGTGATTGGATCAAGACGTTT. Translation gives CATWGVGDWIKTF.

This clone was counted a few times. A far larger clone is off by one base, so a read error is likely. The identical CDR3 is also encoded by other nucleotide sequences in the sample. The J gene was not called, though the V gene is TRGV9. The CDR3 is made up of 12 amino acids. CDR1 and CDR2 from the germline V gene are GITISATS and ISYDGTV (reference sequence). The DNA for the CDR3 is TGTGCCTTGTGGGAGATAACTCATAAGAAACTCTTC. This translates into CALWEITHKKLF.

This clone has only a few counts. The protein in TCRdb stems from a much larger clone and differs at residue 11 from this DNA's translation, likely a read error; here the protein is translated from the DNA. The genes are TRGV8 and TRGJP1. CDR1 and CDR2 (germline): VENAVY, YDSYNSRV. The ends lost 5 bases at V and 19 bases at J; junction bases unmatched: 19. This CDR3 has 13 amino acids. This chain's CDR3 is CATWVITGWFGIF. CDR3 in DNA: TGTGCCACCTGGGTCATCACTGGTTGGTTCGGGATATTT.

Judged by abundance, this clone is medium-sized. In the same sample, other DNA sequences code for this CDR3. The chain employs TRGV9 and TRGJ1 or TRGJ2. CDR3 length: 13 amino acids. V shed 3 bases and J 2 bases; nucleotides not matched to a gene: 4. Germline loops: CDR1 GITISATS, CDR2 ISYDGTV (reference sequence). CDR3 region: CALWEFHYYKKLF. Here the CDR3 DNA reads TGTGCCTTGTGGGAGTTCCATTATTATAAGAAACTCTTT.

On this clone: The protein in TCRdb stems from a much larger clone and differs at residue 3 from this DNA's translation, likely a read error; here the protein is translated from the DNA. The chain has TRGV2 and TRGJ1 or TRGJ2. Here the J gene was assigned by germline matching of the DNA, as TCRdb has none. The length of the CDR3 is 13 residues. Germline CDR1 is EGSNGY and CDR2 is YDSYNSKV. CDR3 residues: CAPWDGQKYKKLF. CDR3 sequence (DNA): TGTGCCCCCTGGGACGGGCAAAAATATAAGAAACTCTTT.